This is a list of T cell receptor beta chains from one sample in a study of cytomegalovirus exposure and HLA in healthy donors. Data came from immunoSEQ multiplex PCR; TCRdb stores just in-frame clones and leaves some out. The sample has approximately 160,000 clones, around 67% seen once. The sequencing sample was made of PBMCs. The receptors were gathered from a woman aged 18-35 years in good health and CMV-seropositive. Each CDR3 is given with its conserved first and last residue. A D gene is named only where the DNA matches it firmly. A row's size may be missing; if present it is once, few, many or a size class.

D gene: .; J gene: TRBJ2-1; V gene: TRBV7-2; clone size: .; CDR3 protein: CASSLTGNEQFF; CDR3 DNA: TGTGCCAGCAGCTTAACGGGCAATGAGCAGTTCTTC
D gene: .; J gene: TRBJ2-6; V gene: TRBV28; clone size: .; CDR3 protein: CASSSGQFAGANVLTF; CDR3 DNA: TGTGCCAGCAGTTCCGGACAGTTCGCTGGGGCCAACGTCCTGACTTTC
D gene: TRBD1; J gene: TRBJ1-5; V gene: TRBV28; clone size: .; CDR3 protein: CASRALGTGIRPQHF; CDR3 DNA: TGTGCCAGCAGAGCACTCGGGACAGGGATTCGTCCCCAGCATTTT
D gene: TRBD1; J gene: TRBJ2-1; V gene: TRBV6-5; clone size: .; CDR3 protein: CASSYSIGTGAGEQFF; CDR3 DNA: TGTGCCAGCAGTTACTCGATAGGGACAGGGGCGGGTGAGCAGTTCTTC
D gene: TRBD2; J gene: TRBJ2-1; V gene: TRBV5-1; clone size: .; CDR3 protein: CASSAGLANYNEQFF; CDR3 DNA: TGCGCCAGCAGCGCCGGACTAGCGAACTACAATGAGCAGTTCTTC
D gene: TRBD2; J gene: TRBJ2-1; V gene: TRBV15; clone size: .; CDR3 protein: CATSRRAPSGRAYNEQFF; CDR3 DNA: TGTGCCACCAGCAGGAGAGCCCCTAGCGGGAGGGCCTACAATGAGCAGTTCTTC
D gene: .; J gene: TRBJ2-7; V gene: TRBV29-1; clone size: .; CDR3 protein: CSVVDRIYEQYF; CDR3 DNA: TGCAGCGTCGTCGACAGGATCTACGAGCAGTACTTC
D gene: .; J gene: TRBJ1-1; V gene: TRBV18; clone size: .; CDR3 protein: CASSPSFLAEAFF; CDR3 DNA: TGTGCCAGCTCACCGTCCTTTCTTGCTGAAGCTTTCTTT
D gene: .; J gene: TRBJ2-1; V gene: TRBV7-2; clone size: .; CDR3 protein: CASTPSPGTGEQFF; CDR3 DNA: TGTGCCAGCACTCCAAGTCCAGGGACTGGCGAGCAGTTCTTC
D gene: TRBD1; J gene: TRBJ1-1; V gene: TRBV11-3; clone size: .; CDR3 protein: CASSRGLGTEAFF; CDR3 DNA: TGTGCCAGTTCCAGGGGGCTGGGGACTGAAGCTTTCTTT
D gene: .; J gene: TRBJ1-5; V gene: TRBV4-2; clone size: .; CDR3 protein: CASSPTDSNQPQHF; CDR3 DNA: TGTGCCAGCAGCCCTACAGATAGCAATCAGCCCCAGCATTTT
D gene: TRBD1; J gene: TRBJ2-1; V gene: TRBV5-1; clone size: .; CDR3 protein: CASSLDQGTPRGEQFF; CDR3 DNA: TGCGCCAGCAGCTTGGACCAGGGAACCCCCAGGGGGGAGCAGTTCTTC
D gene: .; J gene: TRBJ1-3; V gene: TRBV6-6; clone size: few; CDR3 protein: CASSYSSQSGNTIYF; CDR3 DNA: TGTGCCAGCAGTTACAGTTCACAGAGTGGAAACACCATATATTTT
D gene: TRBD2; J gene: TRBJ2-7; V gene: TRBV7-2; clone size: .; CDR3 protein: CASRTGLAGEGSDEQYF; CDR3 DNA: TGTGCCAGCCGTACGGGACTAGCGGGGGAAGGTAGCGACGAGCAGTACTTC
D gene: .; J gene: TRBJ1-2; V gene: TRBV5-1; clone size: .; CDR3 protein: CASAQDDNYGYTF; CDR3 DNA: TGCGCCAGCGCACAGGACGATAACTATGGCTACACCTTC
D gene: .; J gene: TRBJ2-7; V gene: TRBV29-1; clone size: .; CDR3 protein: CSVKPSGYEQYF; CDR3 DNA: TGCAGCGTTAAACCGAGCGGCTACGAGCAGTACTTC
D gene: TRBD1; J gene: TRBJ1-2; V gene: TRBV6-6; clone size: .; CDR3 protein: CASSLDRGLGYTF; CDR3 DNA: TGTGCCAGCAGTTTGGACAGGGGATTGGGCTACACCTTC
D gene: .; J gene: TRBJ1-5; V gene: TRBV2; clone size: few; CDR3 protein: CASTLENPYSNQPQHF; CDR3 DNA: TGTGCCAGTACGTTGGAGAACCCTTATAGCAATCAGCCCCAGCATTTT
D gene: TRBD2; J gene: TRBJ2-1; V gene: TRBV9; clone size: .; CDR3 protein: CASSVGGGTDQFF; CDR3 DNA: TGTGCCAGCAGCGTAGGGGGGGGGACTGATCAGTTCTTC
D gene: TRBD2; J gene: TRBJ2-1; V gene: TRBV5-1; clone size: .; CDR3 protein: CASSLLAGGPGEQFF; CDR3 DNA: TGCGCCAGCAGCTTATTGGCGGGAGGGCCGGGTGAGCAGTTCTTC
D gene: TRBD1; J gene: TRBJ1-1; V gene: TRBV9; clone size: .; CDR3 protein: CASSTSGGTEAFF; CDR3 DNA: TGTGCCAGCAGCACTTCAGGGGGAACTGAAGCTTTCTTT
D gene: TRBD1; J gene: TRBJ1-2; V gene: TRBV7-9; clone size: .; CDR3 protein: CASSTGQYGYTF; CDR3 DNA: TGTGCCAGCAGCACGGGACAGTATGGCTACACCTTC
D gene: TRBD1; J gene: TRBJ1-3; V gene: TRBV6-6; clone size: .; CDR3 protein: CASRKGQEAGNTIYF; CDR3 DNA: TGTGCCAGCAGAAAGGGACAGGAGGCGGGAAACACCATATATTTT
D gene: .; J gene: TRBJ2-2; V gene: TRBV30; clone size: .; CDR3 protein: CAWSTGLSRTGELFF; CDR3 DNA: TGTGCCTGGAGTACCGGACTCTCGAGGACCGGGGAGCTGTTTTTT
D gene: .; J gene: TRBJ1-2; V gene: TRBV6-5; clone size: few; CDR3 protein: CASSYSRQFGYTF; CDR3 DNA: TGTGCCAGCAGTTACTCAAGACAGTTTGGCTACACCTTC
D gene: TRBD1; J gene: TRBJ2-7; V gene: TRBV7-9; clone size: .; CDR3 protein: CASSLNGQGGEQYF; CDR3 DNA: TGTGCCAGCAGCTTAAACGGACAGGGGGGCGAGCAGTACTTC